This record looks at one T cell receptor (beta chain) sequence and its context. The data were taken from a study of beta chain features in type 1 diabetes. Sequenced material consisted of expressed TCRB transcripts (all of the isolated RNA was reverse transcribed). Repertoires were generated with immunoSEQ multiplex PCR, while TCRdb's copy carries only in-frame clones and drops some. The sample carries approximately 38,000 clones, about 64% recorded once. The CDR3 is 13 residues long. Trimming pared 5 bases from V and 3 bases from J, leaving 11 bases between. From germline, CDR1 is SGHTA and CDR2 FQGNSA.

The sequenced material came from Tregs from blood. This chain uses TRBV7-2 with TRBJ2-7; D is uncertain. This clonotype was obtained from a woman in her twenties or thirties in good health. The CDR3 reads CASSPRVNYEQYF. The CDR3 DNA reads as TGTGCCAGCAGCCCCCGGGTCAACTACGAGCAGTACTTC.